A single sample gave rise to the 23 T cell receptor beta chains below, sequenced in a study of shared clonotypes between healthy human individuals. Repertoires were generated with immunoSEQ multiplex PCR, while TCRdb's copy carries only in-frame clones and drops some. The sample consists of approximately 640,000 clones, roughly 78% of them appearing once. Sample: memory CD4+ T cells sorted from blood. The subset is: CD45RA-negative fraction. These receptors were obtained from a woman between 25 and 40 years old in good health.

The chain has TRBV28 and TRBJ2-7; 7 bases line up with TRBD1. The CDR3 contains 14 residues. In germline, CDR1 is MDHEN, CDR2 SYDVKM. The V and J ends lost 7 bases and 0 bases, in that order; junction bases with no gene match: 6. CDR3 residues: CASKGQRGSYEQYF. CDR3 sequence (DNA): TGTGCCAGCAAGGGACAGAGGGGCTCCTACGAGCAGTACTTC. Combining the CDR3 with reference TRBV28 and TRBJ2-7 gives the whole variable domain DVKVTQSSRYLVKRTGEKVFLECVQDMDHENMFWYRQDPGLGLRLIYFSYDVKMKEKGDIPEGYSVSREKKERFSLILESASTNQTSMYLCASKGQRGSYEQYFGPGTRLTVT.

A single count supports this clone. The V call is TRBV7-9, the J call TRBJ2-3; 8 bases map to TRBD2. The trim removed 5 bases at V and 5 bases at J, leaving 15 bases unmatched. CDR1 is SEHNR, CDR2 FQNEAQ, per germline (reference sequence). CDR3 size: 17 residues. Here the CDR3 reads CASSPPGAGRAVDTQYF. Here the CDR3 DNA reads TGTGCCAGCAGCCCTCCCGGGGCCGGGAGGGCCGTAGATACGCAGTATTTT.

V is TRBV28 and J is TRBJ2-7; possibly TRBD1 or TRBD2 for D (5 bases each). The germline V gene has CDR1 MDHEN and CDR2 SYDVKM. V was clipped by 6 bases and J by 5 bases, with 26 bases between them. The CDR3 length is 17 residues. CDR3 sequence (DNA): TGTGCCAGCAGGCGTCCCGGGACGGGACGAGCCGGGGACGAGCAGTACTTC. Its translation: CASRRPGTGRAGDEQYF.

The CDR3 DNA is TGTGCCAGCAGCCAAGATCGCGGAAAACTGTTTTTT. This sequence encodes CASSQDRGKLFF. The chain combines TRBV4-2 with TRBJ1-4; D gene ambiguous. The CDR3 totals 12 residues. Germline loops: CDR1 LGHNA, CDR2 YNFKEQ. V was pared by 0 bases and J by 10 bases, with 6 bases between.

The chain uses TRBV25-1 and TRBJ1-6; the match to TRBD1 covers 9 bases. Germline V gives CDR1 MGHDK, CDR2 SYGVNS. Losses at the gene ends were 6 bases for V and 8 bases for J; bases not matched to a gene: 2. This CDR3 is 13 amino acids long. CDR3 sequence: CASSRDRDSPLHF. In DNA form, the CDR3 reads TGTGCCAGCAGCCGGGACAGGGATTCACCCCTCCACTTT.

This clone was detected only once. The V and J genes are TRBV2 and TRBJ2-1; tentatively, D is TRBD1 (5 bases). Trimming shortened V by 4 bases and J by 3 bases, and 10 bases separated the two germline ends. CDR1 is SNHLY and CDR2 is FYNNEI in the germline V gene. This CDR3 is 14 amino acids long. Written as DNA, the CDR3 is TGTGCCAGCAGTGCTGAAGGGGTCTACAATGAGCAGTTCTTC. Amino acids: CASSAEGVYNEQFF.

V and J are TRBV28 and TRBJ1-4, with D unresolved. Trimming took off 3 bases at V and 4 bases at J, with 12 bases between the two ends. The germline V gene has CDR1 MDHEN and CDR2 SYDVKM. The CDR3 has 15 amino acids. CDR3 residues: CASSFVSGSNEKLFF. CDR3 DNA sequence: TGTGCCAGCAGTTTTGTATCAGGCAGTAATGAAAAACTGTTTTTT.

This chain joins TRBV7-9 and TRBJ2-3; D gene uncertain. CDR3 length: 11 residues. CDR1 and CDR2 from the germline V gene are SEHNR and FQNEAQ (reference sequence). Trimming pared 5 bases from V and 2 bases from J, leaving 2 bases between. This chain's CDR3 is CASSITDTQYF. For the CDR3, the DNA is TGTGCCAGCAGCATCACAGATACGCAGTATTTT.

This chain joins TRBV28 and TRBJ2-1, with 9 bases aligning to TRBD2. Trimming at V came to 9 bases and at J to 1 base, leaving 1 base not matched to a gene. The germline CDR1 and CDR2 sequences are MDHEN and SYDVKM. The CDR3 is 13 amino acids. Here the CDR3 reads CASAGGSYNEQFF. CDR3 DNA: TGTGCCAGTGCGGGAGGGTCCTACAATGAGCAGTTCTTC.

The chain employs TRBV19 and TRBJ1-2; D uncertain. The CDR3 contains 13 residues. V was pared by 1 base and J by 7 bases, with 10 bases between. From germline, CDR1 is LNHDA and CDR2 SQIVND (reference sequence). The DNA of the CDR3 is TGTGCCAGTAGTATAGCCCCGTTGGGTGGCTACACCTTC. It specifies CASSIAPLGGYTF.

This clone was observed a single time. The chain joins TRBV7-6 to TRBJ1-1, with a possible D match to TRBD1 (5 bases). CDR1 is SGHVS and CDR2 is FNYEAQ in the germline V gene. V shed 0 bases and J shed 4 bases, with 9 bases lying between them. CDR3 size: 14 residues. The CDR3 DNA follows: TGTGCCAGCAGCTTAGCAGGGGCGGGCACTGAAGCTTTCTTT. This encodes CASSLAGAGTEAFF. Full variable domain (missing parts from reference TRBV7-6 and TRBJ1-1): GAGVSQSPRYKVTKRGQDVALRCDPISGHVSLYWYRQALGQGPEFLTYFNYEAQQDKSGLPNDRFSAERPEGSISTLTIQRTEQRDSAMYRCASSLAGAGTEAFFGQGTRLTVV.

The J gene is TRBJ1-2, the V gene TRBV5-6; 7 positions match TRBD1. CDR3 length: 14 residues. Germline V gene lookup returns CDR1 SGHDT and CDR2 YYEEEE. Unmatched junction bases numbered 3, after V lost 0 bases and J lost 4 bases. CDR3 residues: CASSLDGDSYGYTF. CDR3 nucleotide sequence: TGTGCCAGCAGCTTGGATGGGGACAGCTATGGCTACACCTTC. The variable domain in full, with the rest retrieved from reference TRBV5-6 and TRBJ1-2, is DAGVTQSPTHLIKTRGQQVTLRCSPKSGHDTVSWYQQALGQGPQFIFQYYEEEERQRGNFPDRFSGHQFPNYSSELNVNALLLGDSALYLCASSLDGDSYGYTFGSGTRLTVV.

V usage is TRBV28 and J usage is TRBJ1-4, with TRBD1 matching over 10 bases. V was clipped by 11 bases and J by 8 bases; unmatched bases: 8. Germline V CDR1 and CDR2: MDHEN, SYDVKM. There are 13 residues in the CDR3. This CDR3 is CAAGGTGAEKLFF. As DNA, the CDR3 is TGTGCCGCAGGGGGGACAGGGGCGGAAAAACTGTTTTTT. The full variable domain, completed using reference TRBV28 and TRBJ1-4, is DVKVTQSSRYLVKRTGEKVFLECVQDMDHENMFWYRQDPGLGLRLIYFSYDVKMKEKGDIPEGYSVSREKKERFSLILESASTNQTSMYLCAAGGTGAEKLFFGSGTQLSVL.

Details on this clone: Sequence at one end of the junction differs from germline and may be a read error. This sample also contains other DNA sequences that code for the same CDR3. The rearrangement links TRBV30 to TRBJ1-3; D unresolved. The CDR3 contains 12 residues. In germline, CDR1 is GTSNPN, CDR2 SVGIG (reference sequence). CDR3 loop: CAWTGSGNTIYF. In DNA form, the CDR3 reads TGTGCTTGGACGGGCTCTGGAAACACCATATATTTT.

The chain uses TRBV5-1 and TRBJ2-2; D gene ambiguous. Trimming cost V 1 base and J 1 base, with 5 bases left between them. Germline V CDR1 and CDR2: SGHRS, YFSETQ. This CDR3 has 14 amino acids. CDR3 residues: CASSLWQNTGELFF. DNA of the CDR3: TGCGCCAGCAGCTTGTGGCAGAACACCGGGGAGCTGTTTTTT.

The CDR3 nucleotides are TGTGCCAGCAGGGATCCGTGGAGCTCTGGGGCCAACGTCCTGACTTTC. It encodes CASRDPWSSGANVLTF. This chain uses TRBV28 with TRBJ2-6; D unresolved. V dropped 6 bases and J dropped 0 bases, with 12 bases sitting between them. In germline, CDR1 is MDHEN, CDR2 SYDVKM. The CDR3 runs 16 residues.

The chain links TRBV29-1 to TRBJ2-5, with TRBD2 as a possible D gene (5 bases). The tail of the sequence fits TRBJ2-7 better, so the J call may be wrong. Germline CDR1 reads SQVTM; CDR2 reads ANQGSEA. This CDR3 has 12 residues. The CDR3: CSVDEGSHEQYF. CDR3 nucleotides: TGCAGCGTTGACGAGGGTTCCCACGAGCAGTACTTC.

V usage is TRBV30 and J usage is TRBJ1-1; no clear D gene. Trimming took off 4 bases at V and 4 bases at J, with 13 bases between the two ends. Germline values: CDR1 GTSNPN, CDR2 SVGIG (reference sequence). The CDR3 runs 13 residues. Written as DNA, the CDR3 is TGTGCCTGGAAGCTCCAAGGCGGCACTGAAGCTTTCTTT. Residues: CAWKLQGGTEAFF.

The V gene is TRBV9, the J gene TRBJ2-7; D perhaps matches TRBD2 (5 bases). CDR3 length: 14 amino acids. CDR1 is SGDLS and CDR2 is YYNGEE in the germline V gene. Between the trimmed V and J ends, which lost 4 bases and 3 bases, there was a span of 14 bases. The DNA of the CDR3 is TGTGCCAGCAGCCTGTCGGGTAGCGTCTACGAGCAGTACTTC. Its translation: CASSLSGSVYEQYF.

This chain links TRBV6-1 with TRBJ2-1; 8 nucleotides agree with TRBD2. The V gene end was trimmed by 8 bases and the J gene end by 8 bases; junction bases not matched to a gene: 14. The CDR3 length is 15 residues. Germline V gene sequence: CDR1 MNHNS, CDR2 SASEGT. CDR3 protein: CASSLVASGSHEQFF. The CDR3 DNA sequence: TGTGCCAGCTCCCTCGTCGCTAGCGGGTCGCATGAGCAGTTCTTC.

J is TRBJ1-3 and V is TRBV4-1, with D possibly TRBD1 on 6 matching bases. The CDR3 contains 14 residues. The V gene lost 4 bases and the J gene lost 3 bases, with 10 bases spanning the gap. From germline, CDR1 is MGHRA and CDR2 YSYEKL. The CDR3 nucleotides are TGCGCCAGCAGCCGGGGACACCTTGGAAACACCATATATTTT. Amino acids: CASSRGHLGNTIYF.

Only a few counts were recorded for this clone. J is TRBJ2-6 and V is TRBV5-4, with D possibly matching TRBD1 (5 bases). This CDR3 comprises 17 residues. Trimming left V 2 bases short and J 0 bases short, with 12 bases between. Germline-derived CDR1 and CDR2 are SGHNT and YYREEE (reference sequence). CDR3 bases: TGTGCCAGCAGCTTCGAGACAGTCTTCTCTGGGGCCAACGTCCTGACTTTC. Its translation is CASSFETVFSGANVLTF.

The chain is built from TRBV18 and TRBJ2-1, with TRBD1 identical over 8 bases. V gave up 6 bases and J gave up 8 bases; unmatched junction bases: 12. The germline gives CDR1 KGHSH, CDR2 LQKENI. The CDR3 is 15 amino acids. CDR3 residues: CASSIYGQGGDEQFF. CDR3 DNA sequence: TGTGCCAGCTCCATTTATGGACAGGGTGGGGATGAGCAGTTCTTC.